The T cell receptor (beta chain) described here comes from a study of Ad26.COV2.S vaccination and SARS-CoV-2 variants. Study summary: Once, or twice with 56 days between doses, Ad26.COV2.S was given intramuscularly.

As to treatment: 15 to 20 received Ad26.COV2.S at low or high dose, single or two shots; several received placebo; per-sample allocation not given. Following the first vaccine or placebo injection, samples were taken on day 63. V shed 6 bases and J 5 bases; nucleotides not matched to a gene: 6. CDR1 is MNHEY, CDR2 SMNVEV, per germline (reference sequence). The CDR3 sequence is 14 residues long. Data came from immunoSEQ multiplex PCR; TCRdb stores just in-frame clones and leaves some out. Among some 390,000 clones, around nine tenths were seen once, and the ten largest hold under 2%. With regard to this clone: Antigen specificity is unknown.

Overall study results and limits: It is possible that the TCR breadth and depth analyses underestimated the total T cell responses. Substantial breadth was reported for post-vaccination spike-specific CD8+ and CD4+ T cells.

Sequenced material: peripheral blood, taken in a trial of Ad26.COV2.S vaccine versus placebo. The source of this sequence is a person between 18 and 65 years old who received the Ad26.COV2.S COVID-19 vaccine or a placebo. The chain has TRBV27 and TRBJ2-2; 7 bases are a match to TRBD2. CDR3 in amino acids: CASRRGGDTGELFF. CDR3 bases: TGTGCCAGCAGGCGCGGGGGTGATACCGGGGAGCTGTTTTTT.